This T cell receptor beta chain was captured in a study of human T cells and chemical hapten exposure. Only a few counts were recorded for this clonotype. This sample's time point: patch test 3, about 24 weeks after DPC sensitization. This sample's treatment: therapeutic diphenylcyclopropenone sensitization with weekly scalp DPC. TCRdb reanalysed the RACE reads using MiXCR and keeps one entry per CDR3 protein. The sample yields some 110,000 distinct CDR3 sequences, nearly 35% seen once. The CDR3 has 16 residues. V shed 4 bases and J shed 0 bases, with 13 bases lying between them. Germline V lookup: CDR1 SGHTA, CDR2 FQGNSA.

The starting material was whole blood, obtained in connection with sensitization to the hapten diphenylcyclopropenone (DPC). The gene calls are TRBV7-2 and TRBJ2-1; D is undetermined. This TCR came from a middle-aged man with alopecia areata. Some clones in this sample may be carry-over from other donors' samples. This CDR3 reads CASSSSSSGSYNEQFF. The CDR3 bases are TGTGCCAGCAGCTCCTCTTCTAGTGGCTCCTACAATGAGCAGTTCTTC.